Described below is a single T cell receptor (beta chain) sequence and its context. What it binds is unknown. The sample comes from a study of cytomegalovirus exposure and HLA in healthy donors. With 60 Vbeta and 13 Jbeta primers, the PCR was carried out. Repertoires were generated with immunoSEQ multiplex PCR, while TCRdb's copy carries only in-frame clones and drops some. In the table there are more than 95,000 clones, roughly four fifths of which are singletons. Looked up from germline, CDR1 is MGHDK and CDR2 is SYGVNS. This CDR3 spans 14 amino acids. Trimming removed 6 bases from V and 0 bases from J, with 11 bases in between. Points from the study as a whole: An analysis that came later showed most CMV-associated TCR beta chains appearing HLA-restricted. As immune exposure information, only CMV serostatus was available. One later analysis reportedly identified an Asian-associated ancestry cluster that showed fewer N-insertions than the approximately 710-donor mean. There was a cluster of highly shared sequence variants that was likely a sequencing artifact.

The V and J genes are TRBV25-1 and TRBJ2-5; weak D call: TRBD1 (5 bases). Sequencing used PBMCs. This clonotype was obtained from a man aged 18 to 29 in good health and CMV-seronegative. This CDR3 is CASRQTAYQETQYF. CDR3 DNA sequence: TGTGCCAGCAGGCAGACAGCCTACCAAGAGACCCAGTACTTC. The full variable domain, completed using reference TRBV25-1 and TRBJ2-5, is EADIYQTPRYLVIGTGKKITLECSQTMGHDKMYWYQQDPGMELHLIHYSYGVNSTEKGDLSSESTVSRIRTEHFPLTLESARPSHTSQYLCASRQTAYQETQYFGPGTRLLVL.